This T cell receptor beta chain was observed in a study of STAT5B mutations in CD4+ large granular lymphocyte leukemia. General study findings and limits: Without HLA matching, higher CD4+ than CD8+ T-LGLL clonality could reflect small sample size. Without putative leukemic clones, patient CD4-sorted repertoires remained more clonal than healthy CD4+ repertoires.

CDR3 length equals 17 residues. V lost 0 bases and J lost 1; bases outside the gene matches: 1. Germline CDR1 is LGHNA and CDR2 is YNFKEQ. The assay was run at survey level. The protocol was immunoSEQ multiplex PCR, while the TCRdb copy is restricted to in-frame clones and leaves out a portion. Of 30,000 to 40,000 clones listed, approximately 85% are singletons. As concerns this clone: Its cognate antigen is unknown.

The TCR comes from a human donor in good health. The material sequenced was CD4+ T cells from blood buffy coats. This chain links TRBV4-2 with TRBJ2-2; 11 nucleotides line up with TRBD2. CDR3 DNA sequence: TGTGCCAGCAGCCAAGATGGGACTAGCGGGAACACCGGGGAGCTGTTTTTT. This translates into CASSQDGTSGNTGELFF.